What follows are 24 T cell receptor beta chains derived from one specimen sequenced in a study of T-cell reconstitution after alpha-beta-depleted transplantation in children. Construction of the TCRbeta library involved unique molecular identifiers. From the PCR reads, TCRdb called clonotypes with MiXCR, one entry per CDR3 protein. Among about 250,000 distinct CDR3 sequences listed, more than 20% were seen once. The sample was PBMCs, mostly from graft donor cells, taken 360 days after TCRalphabeta/CD19-depleted stem cell transplant. The receptors were gathered from a female patient under 10 years old who had a stem cell transplant for congenital amegakaryocytic thrombocytopenia, so the T cells may come from the graft donor.

In its sample, this clonotype was seen a few times. V gene TRBV6-5 combines with J gene TRBJ1-5; D is unresolved. V shed 6 bases and J shed 1 base, with 7 bases lying between them. CDR3 length equals 13 residues. Germline V gives CDR1 MNHEY, CDR2 SVGAGI. The DNA of the CDR3 is TGTGCCAGCAGCCGAAGCAGCAATCAGCCCCAGCATTTT. Translating it yields CASSRSSNQPQHF.

This clonotype was seen many times. The V call is TRBV10-3, the J call TRBJ2-5; the D is unclear. The CDR3 extends over 14 amino acids. Between the trimmed V and J ends, which lost 0 bases and 2 bases, there was a span of 7 bases. CDR1 and CDR2 from the germline V gene are ENHRY and SYGVKD. CDR3 coding DNA: TGTGCCATCAGTGAGTCGGTAGGGCAAGAGACCCAGTACTTC. Amino acid sequence: CAISESVGQETQYF.

The CDR3 reads CATSDLVQGKNQETQYF. CDR3 DNA sequence: TGTGCCACCAGTGATTTGGTTCAGGGGAAAAACCAAGAGACCCAGTACTTC. The chain couples TRBV24-1 to TRBJ2-5, with D possibly matching TRBD1 (6 bases). The CDR3 length is 17 residues. V was trimmed by 0 bases and J by 0 bases, leaving 13 bases between them. CDR1 is KGHDR and CDR2 is SFDVKD in the germline V gene.

The chain joins TRBV28 to TRBJ2-7; tentative D call: TRBD1 (6 bases). Germline values: CDR1 MDHEN, CDR2 SYDVKM. This CDR3 is built from 13 residues. V was shortened by 3 bases and J by 3 bases, with 9 bases between the two germline ends. CDR3 DNA: TGTGCCAGCAGTTTGACAGGCCACTACGAGCAGTACTTC. This sequence encodes CASSLTGHYEQYF. The full variable domain, completed using reference TRBV28 and TRBJ2-7, is DVKVTQSSRYLVKRTGEKVFLECVQDMDHENMFWYRQDPGLGLRLIYFSYDVKMKEKGDIPEGYSVSREKKERFSLILESASTNQTSMYLCASSLTGHYEQYFGPGTRLTVT.

This clonotype occurred a few times. The J gene is TRBJ1-3, the V gene TRBV5-1; D is undetermined. Trimming pared 0 bases from V and 4 bases from J, leaving 8 bases between. This CDR3 is built from 14 residues. Germline CDR1 SGHRS, CDR2 YFSETQ. CDR3 amino acids: CASSLEAPGNTIYF. CDR3 coding DNA: TGCGCCAGCAGCTTGGAAGCGCCGGGAAACACCATATATTTT.

The V gene is TRBV12-3 or TRBV12-4, the J gene TRBJ2-3; D is unclear. The CDR3 runs to 13 residues. Trimming cost V 6 bases and J 6 bases, with 13 bases left between them. In DNA, the CDR3 is TGTGCCAGCAGCGACCTCGCACCGGATACGCAGTATTTT. This codes for CASSDLAPDTQYF.

This clonotype was picked up a small number of times. The CDR3 DNA is TGCGCCAGCAGCCCTCCTACTCGCGCAGACGAGCAGTACTTC. It yields the protein CASSPPTRADEQYF. This chain joins TRBV5-1 and TRBJ2-7; no definite D call. Germline lookup yields CDR1 SGHRS and CDR2 YFSETQ. Trimming cost V 4 bases and J 5 bases, with 16 bases left between them. The CDR3 extends over 14 amino acids.

This clonotype was seen a few times. The chain has TRBV5-5 and TRBJ1-4, with D possibly being TRBD1 (5 bases). Trimming took 4 bases from V and 5 from J, leaving 15 bases between them. Germline assignment: CDR1 SGHKS and CDR2 YYEKEE (reference sequence). The CDR3 extends over 15 amino acids. For the CDR3, the DNA is TGTGCCAGCAGCCCCCCGTGGGGCTTGAATGAAAAACTGTTTTTT. Its protein is CASSPPWGLNEKLFF.

This clonotype was seen a handful of times. This CDR3 is CASRKQGFNEQYF. CDR3 in DNA: TGTGCCAGCAGGAAACAGGGCTTCAACGAGCAGTACTTC. This chain links TRBV12-3 or TRBV12-4 with TRBJ2-7, with D possibly TRBD1 on 6 matching bases. V lost 6 bases, J lost 5 bases, and 14 bases lay in between. The CDR3 runs to 13 residues.

J is TRBJ1-2 and V is TRBV12-3 or TRBV12-4; 8 bases match TRBD1. CDR3 size: 14 residues. Unmatched junction bases numbered 3, after V lost 2 bases and J lost 4 bases. CDR3 in amino acids: CASSLTGGTYGYTF. The DNA for the CDR3 is TGTGCCAGCAGTTTAACAGGGGGGACCTATGGCTACACCTTC.

This clonotype appeared a few times. The V gene is TRBV11-2, the J gene TRBJ2-3; TRBD1 might be the D (6 bases). The CDR3 consists of 16 residues. CDR1 and CDR2 (germline): SGHAT, FQNNGV. V lost 1 base and J lost 2, with 13 bases in between. As DNA, the CDR3 is TGTGCCAGCAGCTTAGTTGGGGGCCTGATCACAGATACGCAGTATTTT. Protein: CASSLVGGLITDTQYF.

This clonotype was counted a few times. V is TRBV3-1 and J is TRBJ1-1; D is undetermined. Trimming removed 6 bases at V and 1 base at J, with 9 bases between. Per germline, CDR1 LGHDT and CDR2 YNNKEL (reference sequence). The CDR3 extends over 13 amino acids. CDR3 sequence: CASRARQNTEAFF. CDR3 sequence (DNA): TGTGCCAGCAGGGCGAGACAGAACACTGAAGCTTTCTTT.

This clonotype showed up just a few times. This rearrangement joins TRBV14 to TRBJ2-1; tentatively, D is TRBD1 or TRBD2 (5 bases each). This CDR3 contains 14 residues. V gave up 0 bases and J gave up 6 bases, with 9 bases separating them. CDR1 SGHDN and CDR2 FVKESK come from the germline V gene. Here the CDR3 DNA reads TGTGCCAGCAGCCAAGACCCTGGGGGCAATGAGCAGTTCTTC. Amino acid sequence: CASSQDPGGNEQFF.

This clonotype was seen a handful of times. This chain links TRBV6-6 with TRBJ1-1, with unresolved D. Trimming stripped 6 bases from V and 7 bases from J, with 15 bases between. CDR3 size: 13 residues. Germline CDR1 reads MNHNY; CDR2 reads SVGAGI (reference sequence). CDR3 region: CASRKENAVEAFF. CDR3 DNA sequence: TGTGCCAGCAGGAAAGAAAATGCGGTTGAAGCTTTCTTT.

This rearrangement joins TRBV20-1 to TRBJ2-5; D is possibly TRBD1 or TRBD2 (6 bases each). The CDR3 length is 12 residues. Germline V lookup: CDR1 DFQATT, CDR2 SNEGSKA (reference sequence). Between the trimmed V and J ends, which lost 5 bases and 2 bases, there was a span of 9 bases. CDR3 amino acids: CSAGGGQETQYF. The DNA of the CDR3 is TGCAGTGCTGGAGGGGGTCAAGAGACCCAGTACTTC.

This clonotype has only a few counts. This chain uses TRBV14 with TRBJ2-1; TRBD2 matches at 15 bases. Germline assignment: CDR1 SGHDN and CDR2 FVKESK. The CDR3 spans 23 residues. The V and J ends lost 0 bases and 7 bases, in that order; junction bases with no gene match: 22. The CDR3 DNA sequence: TGTGCCAGCAGCCAAGAGGTCCCGGGACTAGCGGGGGGCCTATATTATGGCGATAATGAGCAGTTCTTC. Its translation is CASSQEVPGLAGGLYYGDNEQFF.

This clonotype appeared once. CDR3 region: CASSLASASRNNEQFF. CDR3 bases: TGTGCCAGCAGCTTGGCCTCAGCGTCTCGAAACAATGAGCAGTTCTTC. The V call is TRBV5-4, the J call TRBJ2-1, with D hard to call. Trimming pared 0 bases from V and 5 bases from J, leaving 15 bases between. The CDR3 spans 16 residues. Germline CDR1 and CDR2: SGHNT and YYREEE (reference sequence).

V usage is TRBV6-1 and J usage is TRBJ2-3; either TRBD1 or TRBD2 may fit D (6 bases each). From germline, CDR1 is MNHNS and CDR2 SASEGT. The V and J ends lost 10 bases and 3 bases respectively, with 17 bases between them. The CDR3 runs 14 residues. The CDR3 loop reads CATLQGLGTDTQYF. CDR3 nucleotide sequence: TGTGCCACCCTACAGGGACTTGGTACAGATACGCAGTATTTT.

In DNA form, the CDR3 reads TGTGCCAGCAGCCCCGGGACACGAATGACCTACGAGCAGTACTTC. Its protein is CASSPGTRMTYEQYF. The rearrangement joins TRBV9 to TRBJ2-7; D possibly corresponds to TRBD1 (6 bases). The CDR3 length is 15 residues. Germline V lookup: CDR1 SGDLS, CDR2 YYNGEE. Trimming cost V 4 bases and J 2 bases, with 16 bases left between them.

This rearrangement joins TRBV6-1 to TRBJ2-7, with D perhaps TRBD1 or TRBD2 (6 bases each). With 8 bases removed from V and 0 bases from J, the gap between germline ends came to 26 bases. The germline gives CDR1 MNHNS, CDR2 SASEGT. The CDR3 sequence is 18 residues long. CDR3 nucleotides: TGTGCCAGCTCCACAGGCGCGGGATCGAAGGGGGACTCCTACGAGCAGTACTTC. Translating it yields CASSTGAGSKGDSYEQYF.

This clonotype was detected a few times. V usage is TRBV12-3 or TRBV12-4 and J usage is TRBJ1-1, with D tentatively TRBD1 (6 bases). Trimming took 6 bases from V and 5 from J, leaving 16 bases between them. This CDR3 region has 14 residues. CDR3 sequence (DNA): TGTGCCAGCAGACCAACAGGGCGAGGGACTGAAGCTTTCTTT. Protein: CASRPTGRGTEAFF.

The rearrangement joins TRBV6-1 to TRBJ2-7; D unresolved. V was clipped by 2 bases and J by 2 bases, with 10 bases between them. CDR1 and CDR2 from the germline V gene are MNHNS and SASEGT. The CDR3 sequence is 14 residues long. This CDR3 is CASSEHWAAYEQYF. CDR3 DNA sequence: TGTGCCAGCAGTGAACACTGGGCAGCCTACGAGCAGTACTTC.

This clonotype appeared a few times. The chain combines TRBV12-3 or TRBV12-4 with TRBJ2-3, with a weak D call TRBD2 (5 bases). The ends were cut back, 4 bases at V and 1 base at J, with 12 bases in the middle. The CDR3 extends over 15 amino acids. The CDR3 protein is CASSSPGFRTDTQYF. The CDR3 DNA sequence: TGTGCCAGCAGTTCCCCGGGGTTCCGCACAGATACGCAGTATTTT.

J is TRBJ2-5 and V is TRBV29-1; 11 nucleotides line up with TRBD2. This CDR3 contains 14 residues. Trimming took 7 bases from V and 7 from J; bases not matched to a gene: 11. Germline CDR1 SQVTM, CDR2 ANQGSEA. The DNA of the CDR3 is TGCAGCGCATTGCCTAGCGGGAGGTCTAGGACCCAGTACTTC. Translated: CSALPSGRSRTQYF.